This passage covers 3 T cell receptor beta chains from one sample sequenced in a study of blood T cell repertoires in COVID-19. Sequencing was performed with immunoSEQ multiplex PCR; in TCRdb, only in-frame clones are kept and a portion is missing. Of roughly 160,000 clones in the sample, more than 85% were seen once. Sequencing was done on a sample of PBMCs or T cells enriched from blood (not recorded which). The receptors here all came from a woman in her forties or fifties who had recovered from COVID-19.

The J gene is TRBJ2-1, the V gene TRBV6-5; maybe TRBD1 (5 bases). The CDR3 has 14 amino acids. CDR1 MNHEY and CDR2 SVGAGI come from the germline V gene. V was pared by 7 bases and J by 0 bases, with 10 bases between. The CDR3 nucleotides read TGTGCCAGCACTTTAGGGGTCTCCTACAATGAGCAGTTCTTC. Amino acids: CASTLGVSYNEQFF.

This clone was counted once. The V call is TRBV6-2 or TRBV6-3, the J call TRBJ2-7; TRBD2 matches 10 bases. Trimming took 5 bases from V and 4 from J; bases not matched to a gene: 5. The CDR3 has 14 residues. Germline CDR1 is MNHEY and CDR2 is SVGEGT. The CDR3 reads CASSQPGLAYEQYF. The CDR3 DNA reads as TGTGCCAGCAGTCAACCGGGACTAGCGTACGAGCAGTACTTC.

CDR3 amino acids: CASSHLGTRGNNEQFF. The CDR3, as DNA: TGCGCCAGCAGCCATCTGGGGACTAGAGGGAACAATGAGCAGTTCTTC. This rearrangement joins TRBV4-1 to TRBJ2-1, with 8 bases lining up with TRBD2. Germline loops: CDR1 MGHRA, CDR2 YSYEKL. V lost 3 bases and J lost 5; bases outside the gene matches: 9. The CDR3 totals 16 residues.